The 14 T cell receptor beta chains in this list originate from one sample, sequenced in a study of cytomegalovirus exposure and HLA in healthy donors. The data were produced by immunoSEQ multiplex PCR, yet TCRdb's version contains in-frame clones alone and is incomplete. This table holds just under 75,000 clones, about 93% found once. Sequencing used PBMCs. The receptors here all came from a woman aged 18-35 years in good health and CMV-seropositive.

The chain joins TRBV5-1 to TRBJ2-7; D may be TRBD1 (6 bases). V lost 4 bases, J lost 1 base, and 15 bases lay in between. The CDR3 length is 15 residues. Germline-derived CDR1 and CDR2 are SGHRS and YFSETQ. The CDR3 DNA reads TGCGCCAGCAGCCGTACAGGGATACCGTCCTACGAGCAGTACTTC. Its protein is CASSRTGIPSYEQYF.

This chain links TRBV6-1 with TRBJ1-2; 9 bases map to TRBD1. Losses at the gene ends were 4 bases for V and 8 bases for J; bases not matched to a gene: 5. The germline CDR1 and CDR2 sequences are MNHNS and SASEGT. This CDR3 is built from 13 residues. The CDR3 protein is CASSATGGDGYTF. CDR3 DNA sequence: TGTGCCAGCAGTGCTACAGGGGGCGACGGCTACACCTTC.

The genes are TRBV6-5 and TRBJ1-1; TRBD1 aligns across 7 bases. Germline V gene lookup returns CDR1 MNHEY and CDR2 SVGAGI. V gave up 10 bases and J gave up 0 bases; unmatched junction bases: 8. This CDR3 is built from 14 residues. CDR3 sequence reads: CATHRGTMNTEAFF. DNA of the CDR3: TGTGCCACTCACAGGGGAACTATGAACACTGAAGCTTTCTTT.

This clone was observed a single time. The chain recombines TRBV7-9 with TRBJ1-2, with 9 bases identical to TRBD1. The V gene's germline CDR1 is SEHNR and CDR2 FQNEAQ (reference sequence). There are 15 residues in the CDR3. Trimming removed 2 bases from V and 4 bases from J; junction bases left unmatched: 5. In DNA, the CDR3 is TGTGCCAGCAGCTTAATCGAACAGGGGGCCTATGGCTACACCTTC. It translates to CASSLIEQGAYGYTF.

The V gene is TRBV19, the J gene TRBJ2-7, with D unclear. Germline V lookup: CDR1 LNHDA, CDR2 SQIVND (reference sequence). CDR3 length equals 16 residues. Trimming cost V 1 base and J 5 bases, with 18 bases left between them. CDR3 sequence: CASSIAVDFPPNEQYF. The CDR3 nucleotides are TGTGCCAGTAGTATAGCCGTAGACTTCCCTCCCAACGAGCAGTACTTC.

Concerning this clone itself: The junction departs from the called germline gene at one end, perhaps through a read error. The CDR3 sequence: CASSDPGGFDF. The CDR3 DNA reads as TGTGCCAGCAGTGACCCCGGCGGGTTCGACTTC. The V call is TRBV2, the J call TRBJ2-5, with a weak D call TRBD2 (5 bases). This CDR3 comprises 11 residues. Germline V gene sequence: CDR1 SNHLY, CDR2 FYNNEI.

The CDR3 nucleotides read TGTGCCAGCAGTGGGACAGGGATCATGAACACTGAAGCTTTCTTT. Translation: CASSGTGIMNTEAFF. The gene calls are TRBV6-5 and TRBJ1-1; the match to TRBD1 covers 9 bases. The CDR3 has 15 amino acids. Trimming at V came to 5 bases and at J to 0 bases, leaving 4 bases not matched to a gene. Germline assignment: CDR1 MNHEY and CDR2 SVGAGI.

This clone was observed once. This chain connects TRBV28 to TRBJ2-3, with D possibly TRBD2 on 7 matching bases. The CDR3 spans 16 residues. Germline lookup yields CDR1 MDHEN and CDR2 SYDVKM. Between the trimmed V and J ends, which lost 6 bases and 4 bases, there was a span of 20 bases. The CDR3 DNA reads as TGTGCCAGCAGCCCTCATGAGGGGGGGCAGGCAGATACGCAGTATTTT. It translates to CASSPHEGGQADTQYF.

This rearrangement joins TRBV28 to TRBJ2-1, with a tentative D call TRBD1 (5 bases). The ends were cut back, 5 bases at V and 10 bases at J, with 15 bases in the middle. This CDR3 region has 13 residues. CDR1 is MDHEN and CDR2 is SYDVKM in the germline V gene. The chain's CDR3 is CASSPPVKGEQFF. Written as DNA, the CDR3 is TGTGCCAGCAGTCCCCCTGTGAAGGGGGAGCAGTTCTTC.

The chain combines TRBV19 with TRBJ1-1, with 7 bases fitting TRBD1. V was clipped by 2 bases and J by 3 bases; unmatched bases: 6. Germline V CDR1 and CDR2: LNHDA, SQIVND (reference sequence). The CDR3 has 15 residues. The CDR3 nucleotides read TGTGCCAGTAGTATAAGGGGGGACAGCTACACTGAAGCTTTCTTT. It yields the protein CASSIRGDSYTEAFF.

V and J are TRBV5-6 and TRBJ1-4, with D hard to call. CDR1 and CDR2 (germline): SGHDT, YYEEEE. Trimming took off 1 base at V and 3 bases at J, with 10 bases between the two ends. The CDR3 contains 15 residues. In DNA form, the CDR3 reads TGTGCCAGCAGCTTGTCGCGAGGAGCTAATGAAAAACTGTTTTTT. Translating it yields CASSLSRGANEKLFF.

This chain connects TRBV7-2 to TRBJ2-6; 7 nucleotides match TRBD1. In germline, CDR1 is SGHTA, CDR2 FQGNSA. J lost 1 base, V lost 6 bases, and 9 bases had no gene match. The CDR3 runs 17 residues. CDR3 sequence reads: CASSSGTEESGANVLTF. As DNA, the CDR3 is TGTGCCAGCAGTTCCGGGACAGAAGAATCTGGGGCCAACGTCCTGACTTTC.

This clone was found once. The CDR3 sequence: CASTRGVTSGGGNTGELFF. The CDR3 DNA sequence: TGTGCCAGCACCCGCGGCGTGACTAGCGGGGGGGGGAACACCGGGGAGCTGTTTTTT. V is TRBV9 and J is TRBJ2-2, with 14 bases identical to TRBD2. CDR1 is SGDLS, CDR2 YYNGEE, per germline. The CDR3 runs 19 residues. V dropped 6 bases and J dropped 1; count of bases not matched to a gene: 11.

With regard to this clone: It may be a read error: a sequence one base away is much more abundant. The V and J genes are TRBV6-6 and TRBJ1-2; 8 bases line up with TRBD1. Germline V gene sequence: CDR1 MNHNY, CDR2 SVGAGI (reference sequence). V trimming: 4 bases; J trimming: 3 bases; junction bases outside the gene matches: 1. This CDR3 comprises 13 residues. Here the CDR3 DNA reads TGTGCCAGCAGTTCGACAGGGGACTATGGCTACACCTTC. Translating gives CASSSTGDYGYTF.